This T cell receptor beta chain was recovered during a study of blood T cell repertoires in COVID-19 (dated by TCRdb to the early 2020s). Some background on the complete study: Samples from collaborators originated in the United States, Italy and Spain and spanned both the acute and convalescent phases of COVID-19. The prospective study material was composed of cDNA or gDNA derived from T cells, B-cell-depleted T cells, or PBMCs. Subjects who had been exposed to COVID-19, were actively infected with it, or had recovered from it provided the deeply sampled blood TCRbeta repertoires that made up the dataset. The repertoires were released in a freely available public database intended as a resource for research on the immune response to SARS-CoV-2. Samples came from the ongoing ImmuneRACE study (first 160 participants) plus 1,254 subjects from 6 global collaborators. Nearly every sample came with metadata listing a de-identified subject ID, COVID-19 status, age in years and sex. Where available, HLA class I and class II types were taken from metadata supplied by the sample provider and were not determined by assay-based typing.

Each collaborating institution followed its own protocols to collect whole blood in K2EDTA tubes. For TCRbeta analysis, collaborators shipped samples in one of three forms: frozen whole blood, isolated PBMCs, or DNA extracted from either of those sample types. CDR1 and CDR2 were assigned from the germline V gene (reference sequence) as LNHDA and SQIVND. Deletion took 10 bases off V and 7 bases off J, with a span of 22 bases between the germline ends. From the cysteine through the phenylalanine, the CDR3 covers 15 amino acids. Only the CDR3 region is kept as DNA, spanning 45 bases read in frame from base 1. TCRbeta CDR3 regions were amplified from genomic DNA by means of the immunoSEQ Assay, a bias-controlled multiplex PCR. The paper's data handling went like this. The number of nucleated cells in each sample was estimated by amplification of reference gene primers within the assay. To quantify the absolute abundance of each unique TCRbeta CDR3 rearrangement, sequence reads were collapsed and filtered. For each sample, productive Simpson clonality was calculated as the square root of Simpson's diversity index across productive rearrangements. TCRdb took this table from immuneACCESS and kept in-frame rearrangements with V and J called. Such tables lack part of the clones; where checked against another copy, unresolved V genes explain under half of the gap, and the rest is unexplained. V, J and clone size are taken as reported in that table, and D and trimming were inferred from the DNA itself. This sample gives about 98,000 clones in total; 75% to 95% of them show up just once. 4.2% of the sample is taken by the ten largest.

General findings and caveats noted by the study authors: Clinical and demographic metadata were provided uncurated, with the amount varying by source and participant.

To note about this clone: The antigen it recognizes is unknown. Base qualities are not provided; no much larger clone lies one nucleotide away.

The rearranged chain carries TRBV19 and TRBJ1-4; a weak D assignment points to TRBD1 (5 bases agree). The origin of this receptor is a man between 18 and 29 years old with acute or convalescent COVID-19. Input material: peripheral blood. Here is the DNA: TGTGCCACCTACCACCGGAGGGGTCTTAGTGAAAAACTGTTTTTT. It translates as CATYHRRGLSEKLFF.